This passage covers 17 T cell receptor beta chains from one sample sequenced in a study of blood T cell repertoires in COVID-19. Repertoires were generated with immunoSEQ multiplex PCR, while TCRdb's copy carries only in-frame clones and drops some. The sample shows about 270,000 clones, approximately 90% of them seen only once. The sample comprised PBMCs or T cells enriched from blood (not recorded which). The source is a woman aged 18 to 35 who had recovered from COVID-19.

This chain links TRBV10-2 with TRBJ1-2; no clear D. V shed 1 base and J shed 7 bases, with 7 bases lying between them. There are 12 residues in the CDR3. Germline values: CDR1 WSHSY, CDR2 SAAADI. CDR3 amino acids: CASSELESGYTF. In DNA, the CDR3 is TGCGCCAGCAGTGAGTTGGAGAGTGGCTACACCTTC.

The chain employs TRBV7-6 and TRBJ2-5, with 16 nucleotides matching TRBD2. Trimming cost V 5 bases and J 4 bases; bases outside gene matches: 10. This CDR3 has 18 amino acids. The germline gives CDR1 SGHVS, CDR2 FNYEAQ. CDR3 nucleotide sequence: TGTGCCAGCAGCCCAACCGGGACTAGCGGGGGGGCAGGAGAGACCCAGTACTTC. As protein: CASSPTGTSGGAGETQYF.

J is TRBJ1-2 and V is TRBV6-5; TRBD1 matches 9 bases. The J segment lost 3 bases and the V segment lost 6 bases, leaving 5 bases of the junction unmatched. The germline gives CDR1 MNHEY, CDR2 SVGAGI. This CDR3 spans 14 amino acids. CDR3 region: CASRNRGRDYGYTF. CDR3 sequence (DNA): TGTGCCAGCAGGAACAGGGGGCGGGACTATGGCTACACCTTC.

This clone was seen once. The V call is TRBV15, the J call TRBJ2-5, with 8 positions matching TRBD1. Trimming took 3 bases from V and 1 from J; bases not matched to a gene: 4. Looked up from germline, CDR1 is LNHNV and CDR2 is YYDKDF (reference sequence). The CDR3 is 15 amino acids. The CDR3 sequence: CATSRTGAIQETQYF. The CDR3, as DNA: TGTGCCACCAGCAGGACAGGGGCCATCCAAGAGACCCAGTACTTC.

The gene calls are TRBV3-1 (or the pseudogene TRBV3-2) and TRBJ2-7, with D uncertain. V lost 1 base, J lost 7 bases, and 14 bases lay in between. The CDR3 runs 14 residues. Germline V CDR1 and CDR2: LGHDT, YNNKEL (reference sequence). The CDR3 loop is CASSQAGQPLEQYF. DNA for the CDR3: TGTGCCAGCAGCCAAGCTGGGCAGCCCCTGGAGCAGTACTTC.

This clone was detected once. The CDR3, as DNA: TGTGCCAGCAGCTTAGCCCGAGATCAGCCCCAGCATTTT. Amino acids: CASSLARDQPQHF. The chain links TRBV7-2 to TRBJ1-5, with unresolved D. Germline V gene sequence: CDR1 SGHTA, CDR2 FQGNSA. The CDR3 consists of 13 residues. Trimming took off 0 bases at V and 5 bases at J, with 5 bases between the two ends.

This clone was observed once. This chain connects TRBV9 to TRBJ2-3; D is possibly TRBD1 (5 bases). V was trimmed by 0 bases and J by 2 bases, leaving 13 bases between them. Germline loops: CDR1 SGDLS, CDR2 YYNGEE. CDR3 size: 16 residues. DNA of the CDR3: TGTGCCAGCAGCGTAGGCCGGATAGGGGACACAGATACGCAGTATTTT. This sequence encodes CASSVGRIGDTDTQYF.

This rearrangement joins TRBV9 to TRBJ2-1, with 11 bases lining up with TRBD2. J lost 7 bases, V lost 3 bases, and 12 bases had no gene match. The CDR3 spans 17 residues. CDR1 is SGDLS and CDR2 is YYNGEE in the germline V gene. The CDR3 protein is CASSAIARTSGGNEQFF. CDR3 bases: TGTGCCAGCAGCGCCATCGCACGTACTAGCGGGGGTAATGAGCAGTTCTTC.

The chain combines TRBV5-3 with TRBJ2-7; TRBD1 agrees at 9 bases. TRBV5-3 is marked as an open reading frame, function uncertain. The CDR3 has 15 residues. The trim removed 0 bases at V and 3 bases at J, leaving 4 bases unmatched. The CDR3 region is CARSLARDRDYEQYF. The DNA for the CDR3 is TGTGCCAGAAGCTTGGCAAGGGACAGGGACTACGAGCAGTACTTC.

V gene TRBV9 combines with J gene TRBJ2-1, with D possibly matching TRBD2 (5 bases). Germline lookup yields CDR1 SGDLS and CDR2 YYNGEE. This CDR3 has 18 amino acids. V was clipped by 0 bases and J by 9 bases, with 25 bases between them. This chain's CDR3 is CASSVGPSGVPQYGEQFF. CDR3 sequence (DNA): TGTGCCAGCAGCGTAGGCCCTTCCGGGGTTCCCCAATATGGTGAGCAGTTCTTC.

This rearrangement joins TRBV7-9 to TRBJ2-6; weak D call: TRBD1 (6 bases). Between the trimmed V and J ends, which lost 1 base and 2 bases, there was a span of 12 bases. CDR3 length equals 17 residues. Germline V gives CDR1 SEHNR, CDR2 FQNEAQ (reference sequence). CDR3 loop: CASSLDRVMAGANVLTF. CDR3 DNA sequence: TGTGCCAGCAGCTTAGACAGGGTCATGGCTGGGGCCAACGTCCTGACTTTC.

J is TRBJ2-2 and V is TRBV30; 8 bases align to TRBD1. The J segment lost 1 base and the V segment lost 4 bases, leaving 8 bases of the junction unmatched. Per germline, CDR1 GTSNPN and CDR2 SVGIG (reference sequence). The CDR3 runs to 16 residues. The CDR3 protein is CAWTLGRGRNTGELFF. Written as DNA, the CDR3 is TGTGCCTGGACTCTGGGCAGGGGGCGGAACACCGGGGAGCTGTTTTTT.

The rearrangement uses TRBV7-6 and TRBJ2-3; maybe TRBD1 (6 bases). The CDR3 length is 14 residues. Per the germline V gene, CDR1 is SGHVS and CDR2 is FNYEAQ. Between the trimmed V and J ends, which lost 5 bases and 5 bases, there was a span of 14 bases. The CDR3 here is CASSPQPRGDTQYF. CDR3 bases: TGTGCCAGCAGCCCTCAGCCCAGGGGAGATACGCAGTATTTT.

This clone has just one count. The rearrangement uses TRBV3-1 (or the pseudogene TRBV3-2) and TRBJ1-1, with D perhaps TRBD1 (6 bases). This CDR3 is 14 amino acids long. V was clipped by 4 bases and J by 5 bases, with 14 bases between them. Looked up from germline, CDR1 is LGHDT and CDR2 is YNNKEL (reference sequence). The CDR3 coding sequence is TGTGCCAGCAGCCCAGTGATAAGGGGGACTGAAGCTTTCTTT. It translates to CASSPVIRGTEAFF.

This rearrangement joins TRBV6-5 to TRBJ1-1; D remains unclear. Germline values: CDR1 MNHEY, CDR2 SVGAGI. V lost 6 bases and J 2 bases, leaving 13 bases between the germline ends. The CDR3 runs 14 residues. CDR3 sequence (DNA): TGTGCCAGCAGAGAGAGAATGCTAAACACTGAAGCTTTCTTT. It translates to CASRERMLNTEAFF.

This chain joins TRBV5-1 and TRBJ1-1; D is undetermined. The V gene lost 0 bases and the J gene lost 0 bases, with 6 bases spanning the gap. The CDR3 is 14 amino acids. Germline V CDR1 and CDR2: SGHRS, YFSETQ. CDR3: CASSLDRVNTEAFF. The CDR3 DNA reads TGCGCCAGCAGCTTGGATCGGGTGAACACTGAAGCTTTCTTT.

The count of this clone is one. V is TRBV7-9 and J is TRBJ1-1, with D perhaps matching TRBD1 (6 bases). The V end lost 5 bases, the J end lost 3 bases, and 16 bases lay between the germline ends. Germline V CDR1 and CDR2: SEHNR, FQNEAQ (reference sequence). The CDR3 extends over 15 amino acids. CDR3 sequence reads: CASSQFRTDDTEAFF. Written as DNA, the CDR3 is TGTGCCAGCAGCCAGTTTCGGACAGACGACACTGAAGCTTTCTTT.